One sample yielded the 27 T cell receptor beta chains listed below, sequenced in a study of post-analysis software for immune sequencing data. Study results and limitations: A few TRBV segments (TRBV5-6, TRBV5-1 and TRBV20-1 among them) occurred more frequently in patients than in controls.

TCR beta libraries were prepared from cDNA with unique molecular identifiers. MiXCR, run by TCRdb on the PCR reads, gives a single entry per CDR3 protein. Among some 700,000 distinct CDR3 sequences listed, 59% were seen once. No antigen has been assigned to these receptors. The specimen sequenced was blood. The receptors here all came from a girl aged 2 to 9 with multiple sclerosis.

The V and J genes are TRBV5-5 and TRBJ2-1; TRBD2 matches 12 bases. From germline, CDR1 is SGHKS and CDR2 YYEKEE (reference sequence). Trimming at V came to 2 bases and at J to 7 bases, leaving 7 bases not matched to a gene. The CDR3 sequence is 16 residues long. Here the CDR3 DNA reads TGTGCCAGCAGCTTTACCGGGACTAGCGGGCTGAATGAGCAGTTCTTC. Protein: CASSFTGTSGLNEQFF. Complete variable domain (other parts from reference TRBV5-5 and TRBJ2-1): DAGVTQSPTHLIKTRGQQVTLRCSPISGHKSVSWYQQVLGQGPQFIFQYYEKEERGRGNFPDRFSARQFPNYSSELNVNALLLGDSALYLCASSFTGTSGLNEQFFGPGTRLTVL.

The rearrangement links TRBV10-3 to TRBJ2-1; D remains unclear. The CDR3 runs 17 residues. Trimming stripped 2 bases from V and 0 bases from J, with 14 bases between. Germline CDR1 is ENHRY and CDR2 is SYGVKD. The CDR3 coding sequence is TGTGCCATCAGTGAGGGCTACTCCTCGAGCTCCTACAATGAGCAGTTCTTC. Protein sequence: CAISEGYSSSSYNEQFF.

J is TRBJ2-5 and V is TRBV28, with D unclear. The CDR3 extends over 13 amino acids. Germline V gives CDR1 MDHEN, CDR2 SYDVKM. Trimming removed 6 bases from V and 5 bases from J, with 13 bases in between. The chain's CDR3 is CASRREGRETQYF. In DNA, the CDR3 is TGTGCCAGCAGACGCGAAGGACGTGAGACCCAGTACTTC.

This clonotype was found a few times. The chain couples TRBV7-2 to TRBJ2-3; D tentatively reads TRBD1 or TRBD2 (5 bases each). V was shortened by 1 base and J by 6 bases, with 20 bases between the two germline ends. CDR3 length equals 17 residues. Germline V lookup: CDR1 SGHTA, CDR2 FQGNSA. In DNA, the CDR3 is TGTGCCAGCAGCTTAGAGGGTTTGGGGGTCAGGTCGGATACGCAGTATTTT. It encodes CASSLEGLGVRSDTQYF.

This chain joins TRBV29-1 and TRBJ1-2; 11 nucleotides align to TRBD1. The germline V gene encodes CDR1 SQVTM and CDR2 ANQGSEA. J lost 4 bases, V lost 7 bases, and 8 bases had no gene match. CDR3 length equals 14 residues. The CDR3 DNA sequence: TGCAGCGCCCTCCGGGACAGGGGGGCCTATGGCTACACCTTC. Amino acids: CSALRDRGAYGYTF. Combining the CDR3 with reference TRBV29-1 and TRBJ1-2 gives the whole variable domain SAVISQKPSRDICQRGTSLTIQCQVDSQVTMMFWYRQQPGQSLTLIATANQGSEATYESGFVIDKFPISRPNLTFSTLTVSNMSPEDSSIYLCSALRDRGAYGYTFGSGTRLTVV.

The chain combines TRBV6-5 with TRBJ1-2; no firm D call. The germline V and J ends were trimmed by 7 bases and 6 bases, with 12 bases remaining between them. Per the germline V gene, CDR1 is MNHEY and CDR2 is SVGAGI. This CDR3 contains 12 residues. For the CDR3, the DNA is TGTGCCAGCAAGGCGGGCTCGGATGGCTACACCTTC. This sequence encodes CASKAGSDGYTF.

For the CDR3, the DNA is TGTGCCAGCAGCCCCCAACAGGGTTTGGATTACAATGAGCAGTTCTTC. Encoded protein: CASSPQQGLDYNEQFF. This sequence joins TRBV5-6 and TRBJ2-1, with D maybe TRBD1 (6 bases). Trimming cost V 4 bases and J 4 bases, with 18 bases left between them. The CDR3 totals 16 residues. The germline CDR1 and CDR2 sequences are SGHDT and YYEEEE.

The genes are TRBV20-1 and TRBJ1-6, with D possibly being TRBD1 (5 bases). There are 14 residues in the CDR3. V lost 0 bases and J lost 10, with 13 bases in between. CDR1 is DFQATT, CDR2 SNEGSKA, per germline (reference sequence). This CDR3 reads CSARDRGTGSPLHF. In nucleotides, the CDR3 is TGCAGTGCTAGAGATAGGGGAACCGGATCACCCCTCCACTTT.

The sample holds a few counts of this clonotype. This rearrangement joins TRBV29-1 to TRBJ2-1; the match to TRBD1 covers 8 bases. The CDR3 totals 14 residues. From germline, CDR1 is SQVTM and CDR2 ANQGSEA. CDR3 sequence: CSVEDRGSYNEQFF. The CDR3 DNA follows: TGCAGTGTCGAAGACAGGGGATCCTACAATGAGCAGTTCTTC.

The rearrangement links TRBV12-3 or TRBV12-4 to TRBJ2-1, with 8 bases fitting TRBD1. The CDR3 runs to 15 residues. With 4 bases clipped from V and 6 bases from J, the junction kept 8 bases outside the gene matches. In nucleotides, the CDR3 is TGTGCCAGCAGTTCCGGACAGGGCTTTAGCAATGAGCAGTTCTTC. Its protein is CASSSGQGFSNEQFF.

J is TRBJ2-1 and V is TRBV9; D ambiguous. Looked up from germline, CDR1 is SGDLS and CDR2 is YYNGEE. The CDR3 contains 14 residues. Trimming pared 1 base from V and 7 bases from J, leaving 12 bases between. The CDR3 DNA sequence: TGTGCCAGCAGCGTATTGGTCACGGGTAATGAGCAGTTCTTC. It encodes CASSVLVTGNEQFF.

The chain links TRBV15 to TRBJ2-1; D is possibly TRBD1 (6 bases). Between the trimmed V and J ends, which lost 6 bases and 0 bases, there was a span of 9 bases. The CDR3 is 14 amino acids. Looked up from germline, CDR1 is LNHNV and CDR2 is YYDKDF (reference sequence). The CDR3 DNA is TGTGCCACCAGTGACAGGAGCTCCTACAATGAGCAGTTCTTC. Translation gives CATSDRSSYNEQFF.

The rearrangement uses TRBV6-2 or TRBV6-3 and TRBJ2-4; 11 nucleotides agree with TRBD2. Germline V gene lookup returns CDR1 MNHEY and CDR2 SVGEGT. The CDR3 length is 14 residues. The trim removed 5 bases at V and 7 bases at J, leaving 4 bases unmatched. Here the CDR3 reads CASSVAGGLNIQYF. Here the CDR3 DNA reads TGTGCCAGCAGTGTAGCGGGGGGGCTGAACATTCAGTACTTC.

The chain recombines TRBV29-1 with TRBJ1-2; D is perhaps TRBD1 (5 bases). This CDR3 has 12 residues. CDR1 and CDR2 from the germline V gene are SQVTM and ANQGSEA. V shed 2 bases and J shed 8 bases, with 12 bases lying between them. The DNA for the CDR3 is TGCAGCGTTGAACGGGGGGTGGAGGGCTACACCTTC. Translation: CSVERGVEGYTF.

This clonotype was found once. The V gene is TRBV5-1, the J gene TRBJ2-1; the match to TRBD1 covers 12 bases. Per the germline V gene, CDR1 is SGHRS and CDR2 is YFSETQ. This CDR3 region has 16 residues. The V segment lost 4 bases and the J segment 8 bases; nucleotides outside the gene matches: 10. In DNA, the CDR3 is TGCGCCAGCAGCGAAGGGGAAGGGACAGGGGGCGATGAGCAGTTCTTC. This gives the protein CASSEGEGTGGDEQFF.

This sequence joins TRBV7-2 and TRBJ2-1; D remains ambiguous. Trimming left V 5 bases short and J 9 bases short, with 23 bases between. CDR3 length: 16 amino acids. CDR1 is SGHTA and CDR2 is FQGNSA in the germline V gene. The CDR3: CASSHPLALPLLEQFF. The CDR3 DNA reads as TGTGCCAGCAGCCACCCCCTGGCCCTCCCTTTGCTTGAGCAGTTCTTC. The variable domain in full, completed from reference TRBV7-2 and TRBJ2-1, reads GAGVSQSPSNKVTEKGKDVELRCDPISGHTALYWYRQSLGQGLEFLIYFQGNSAPDKSGLPSDRFSAERTGGSVSTLTIQRTQQEDSAVYLCASSHPLALPLLEQFFGPGTRLTVL.

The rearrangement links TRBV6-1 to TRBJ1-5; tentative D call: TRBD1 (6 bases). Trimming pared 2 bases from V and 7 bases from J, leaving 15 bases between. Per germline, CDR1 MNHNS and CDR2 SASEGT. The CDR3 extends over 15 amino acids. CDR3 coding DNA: TGTGCCAGCAGTGAACACGGGGGGGCTCAACAGCCCCAGCATTTT. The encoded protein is CASSEHGGAQQPQHF.

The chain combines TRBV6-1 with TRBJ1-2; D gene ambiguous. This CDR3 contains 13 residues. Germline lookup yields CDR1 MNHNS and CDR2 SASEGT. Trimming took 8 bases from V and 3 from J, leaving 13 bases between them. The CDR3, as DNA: TGTGCCAGCCTGAGGGTCGCGGACTATGGCTACACCTTC. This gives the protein CASLRVADYGYTF.

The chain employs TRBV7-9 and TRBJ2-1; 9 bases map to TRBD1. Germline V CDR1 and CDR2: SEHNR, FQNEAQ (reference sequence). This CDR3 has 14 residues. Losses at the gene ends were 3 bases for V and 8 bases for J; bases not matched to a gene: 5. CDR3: CASSFGTGNHEQFF. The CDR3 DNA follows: TGTGCCAGCAGCTTCGGGACAGGGAACCATGAGCAGTTCTTC.

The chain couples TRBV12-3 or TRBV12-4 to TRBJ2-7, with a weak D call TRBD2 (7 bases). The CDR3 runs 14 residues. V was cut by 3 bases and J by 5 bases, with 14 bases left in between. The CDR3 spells CASSLRGGDDEQYF. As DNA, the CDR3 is TGTGCCAGCAGTTTGAGGGGGGGAGACGACGAGCAGTACTTC.

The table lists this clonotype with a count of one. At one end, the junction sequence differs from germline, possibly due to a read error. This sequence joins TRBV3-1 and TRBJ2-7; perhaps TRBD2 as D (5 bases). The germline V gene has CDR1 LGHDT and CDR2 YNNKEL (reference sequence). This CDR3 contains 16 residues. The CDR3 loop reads CASSQAVWGVSHEQYF. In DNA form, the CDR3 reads TGTGCCAGCAGCCAAGCGGTTTGGGGAGTCTCCCACGAGCAGTACTTC.

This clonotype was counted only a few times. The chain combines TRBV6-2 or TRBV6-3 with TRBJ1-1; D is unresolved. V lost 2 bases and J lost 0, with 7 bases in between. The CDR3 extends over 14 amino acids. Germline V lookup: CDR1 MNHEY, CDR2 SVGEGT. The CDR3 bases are TGTGCCAGCAGTTACCAACATGTGAACACTGAAGCTTTCTTT. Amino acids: CASSYQHVNTEAFF.

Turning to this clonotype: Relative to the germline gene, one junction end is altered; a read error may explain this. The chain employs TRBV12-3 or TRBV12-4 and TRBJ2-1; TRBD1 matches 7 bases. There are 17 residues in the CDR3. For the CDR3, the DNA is TGTGCCAGCAGGATCGGGACAGCGCGCAGCTCCTACAATGAGCAGGTCTTC. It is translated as CASRIGTARSSYNEQVF.

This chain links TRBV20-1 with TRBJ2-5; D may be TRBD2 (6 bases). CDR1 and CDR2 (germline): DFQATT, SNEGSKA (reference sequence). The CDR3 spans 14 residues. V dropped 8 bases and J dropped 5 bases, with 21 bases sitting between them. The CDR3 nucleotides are TGCAGTTCACTAGTAGGCGCGGGGACTGAGACCCAGTACTTC. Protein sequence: CSSLVGAGTETQYF.

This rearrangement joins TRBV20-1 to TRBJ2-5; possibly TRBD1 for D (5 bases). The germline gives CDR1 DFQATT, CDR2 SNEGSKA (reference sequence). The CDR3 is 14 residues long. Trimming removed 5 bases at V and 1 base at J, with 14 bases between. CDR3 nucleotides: TGCAGTGCTCCGGTCGGAGACAGCCAAGAGACCCAGTACTTC. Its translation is CSAPVGDSQETQYF.

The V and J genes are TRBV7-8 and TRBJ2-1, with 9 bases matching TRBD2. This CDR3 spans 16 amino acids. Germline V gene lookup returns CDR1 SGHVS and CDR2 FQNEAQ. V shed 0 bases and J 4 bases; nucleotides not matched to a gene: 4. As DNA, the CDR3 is TGTGCCAGCAGCTTAGCGCTGCTAGCGGGGTACAATGAGCAGTTCTTC. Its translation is CASSLALLAGYNEQFF.

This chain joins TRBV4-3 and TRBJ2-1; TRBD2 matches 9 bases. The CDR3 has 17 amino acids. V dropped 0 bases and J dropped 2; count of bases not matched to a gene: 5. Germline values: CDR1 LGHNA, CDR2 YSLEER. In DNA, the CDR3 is TGCGCCAGCAGCCAAGAAGGGCCTAGCGGGGCCTACAATGAGCAGTTCTTC. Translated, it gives CASSQEGPSGAYNEQFF.